This TCR beta chain originates from a study of blood T cells in healthy people across ages. The study's findings and limits: A roughly linear age-dependent decrease characterized TCR beta diversity per million T cells. Bulk PBMC profiling left naive and antigen-experienced comparisons inconclusive.

The CDR3 loop spans 18 amino acids. CDR1 is LGHNA, CDR2 YSLEER, per germline. A sample-barcoded 5' primer and a J-beta primer mix were used in a second PCR of roughly 7 to 12 cycles. Every sample produced at least 3 million CDR3-containing paired-end reads. One entry per CDR3 protein results from TCRdb running MiXCR on the 5' RACE reads. The sample gives approximately 800,000 distinct CDR3 sequences, 55% to 75% of which show up once; about 20% is in the top ten. About this clonotype: Its target is unknown.

Total RNA extracted from each sample amounted to at least 5.5 micrograms. This chain uses TRBV4-3 with TRBJ2-4; the D gene is possibly TRBD2 (6 bases). The J call may be faulty, since TRBJ2-7 better matches the DNA end. Sequenced input: blood. This TCR was recovered from a man younger than 40 in good health. The CDR3 region has the DNA TGCGCCAGCAGCCAAGAGACGAGTGGGCGGGGCAATATGGACGAGCAGTACTTC. This encodes CASSQETSGRGNMDEQYF.